The clone carrying this T cell receptor beta chain was found many times. Its antigen is not known. The data were obtained in a study of T-cell reconstitution after alpha-beta-depleted transplantation in children. Unique molecular identifiers were used to barcode this TCRbeta library. In TCRdb, the PCR reads were re-called with MiXCR into one record per CDR3 protein. The profile covers about 100,000 distinct CDR3 sequences, with around 6.4% appearing a single time and about 23% taken by the ten largest. From germline, CDR1 is SGDLS and CDR2 YYNGEE. The CDR3 has 14 residues. V gave up 0 bases and J gave up 6 bases, with 10 bases separating them. Study-wide results and caveats: It was reported that alpha-beta T cells came from several hundred expanded graft clones (about two months after transplant).

Sequencing was performed on PBMCs, mostly from graft donor cells, taken 360 days after TCRalphabeta/CD19-depleted stem cell transplant. This TCR was recovered from a male patient under 10 years old who had a stem cell transplant for acute lymphoblastic leukemia, so the T cells may come from the graft donor. This sequence joins TRBV9 and TRBJ2-1, with D perhaps TRBD1 (5 bases). CDR3: CASSVEGRPNEQFF. The DNA for the CDR3 is TGTGCCAGCAGCGTAGAGGGGCGCCCCAATGAGCAGTTCTTC.